This entry is about one T cell receptor (beta chain). Which antigen it targets is not known. Base quality data are lacking; no much larger clone is found one base away. Inclusive of the bounding cysteine and phenylalanine, the CDR3 is 15 residues long. Of the read, only the CDR3 DNA is kept; its 45 bases are in frame from base 1. CDR1 and CDR2 were assigned from the germline V gene (reference sequence) as SEHNR and FQNEAQ. At the junction V is shortened by 0 bases and J by 5 bases; bases outside the gene matches: 0. For sorting, staining was performed with anti-CD3, anti-CD4, anti-CD8 and a Vbeta20 antibody from the IOTest Beta Mark kit on a FACSAria III, and a purity above 99% was achieved. Peripheral blood was drawn into sodium heparin tubes, and mononuclear cells were separated by Ficoll-Paque PLUS density gradient centrifugation. CD4+ Vbeta20+, CD4+ Vbeta20-, and CD8+ T cell fractions were FACS-sorted before TCRbeta deep sequencing.

Isolated genomic DNA was used for TCRbeta deep sequencing. The immunoSEQ assay, provided as a commercial service, was used for TCRbeta CDR3 sequencing and initial data processing. Regarding the original processing steps: Reads were demultiplexed, adapter and primer sequences were trimmed, similar clones were merged through frequency-ratio clustering, and V, D, J genes were annotated using IMGT. As stored in TCRdb, this immuneACCESS dataset retains in-frame rearrangements with V and J assigned. A fraction of the clones does not appear; measured against another copy, unresolved V genes explain less than half of the discrepancy, and the remainder lacks a known reason. Clone size and the V and J calls come from that table; the DNA yielded D and trimming. This sample is represented by approximately 14,000 clones; around four fifths of them were singletons. Approximately 29% of the sample belongs to the ten largest clones.

The sample comes from a study of somatic mutations in T cells in chronic GVHD (dated by TCRdb to 2019 to 2021). The chain employs TRBV7-9 and TRBJ1-6; TRBD1 matches 8 bases in the middle. Sample: Vbeta20-negative CD4+ T cells from blood. In light of the paper, this sample's cell subset or site label describes: CD4+ T cells sorted as TCR Vbeta20 negative by flow cytometry. The TCR sequence derives from a male patient aged 45-60 years with chronic graft-versus-host disease. After a transplant, some T cells may be of graft donor origin. The DNA reads TGTGCCAGCAGCTTAGCGACAGGGGATAATTCACCCCTCCACTTT. Its coded protein is CASSLATGDNSPLHF.